In this sample, the clone carrying this T cell receptor (beta chain) turned up a few times. Its antigen is unknown. The data stem from a study of T-cell reconstitution after alpha-beta-depleted transplantation in children. The study's findings and limits: In some patients, recipient T cells and intrathymic progenitors surviving conditioning explained high day-60 diversity.

Molecular barcoding with unique molecular identifiers was used for the TCRbeta library. TCRdb re-called the PCR reads through MiXCR, storing one row per CDR3 protein. The repertoire includes about 490,000 distinct CDR3 sequences, roughly 10% of them detected once, and just over 2% sits in the top ten. This CDR3 is 17 amino acids long. CDR1 and CDR2 (germline): LGHNA, YSLEER. Trimming left V 0 bases short and J 4 bases short, with 18 bases between. This TCR came from a child between 2 and 9 years old with inherited bone marrow failure, due to receive a stem cell transplant. The rearrangement joins TRBV4-3 to TRBJ2-5; D may be TRBD1 (6 bases). Sample: PBMCs, taken before TCRalphabeta/CD19-depleted stem cell transplant. CDR3: CASSQEGVGGEGETQYF. The CDR3 DNA sequence: TGCGCCAGCAGCCAAGAGGGGGTTGGGGGCGAGGGAGAGACCCAGTACTTC.